This T cell receptor (beta chain) is from a study of OX40 agonist ivuxolimab in advanced cancers. Study-wide background: Dose-escalation patients were diagnosed with hepatocellular carcinoma, melanoma, renal cell cancer or head and neck cancer.

In its sample, this clone was seen once. Its antigen is not identified. The germline gives CDR1 LGHNA, CDR2 YSLEER. With 0 bases removed from V and 0 bases from J, the gap between germline ends came to 11 bases. This CDR3 comprises 16 residues. Using immunoSEQ multiplex PCR, the repertoire was profiled, and TCRdb retains in-frame clones only, with some absent. The sample lists about 100,000 clones, under 85% occurring once. Study observations and caveats: Both CD4+ and CD8+ T cell populations in blood had undergone clonal expansion by week 6 at 0.1 to 3.0 mg/kg.

This specimen consisted of CD4+ or CD8+ T cells sorted from blood, obtained in a trial of the OX40 agonist ivuxolimab. The chain combines TRBV4-3 with TRBJ1-1; tentatively, D is TRBD1 (5 bases). This clonotype originated in an adult with an advanced solid tumor such as melanoma, head and neck, liver or kidney cancer. CDR3 loop: CASSQDQGTLNTEAFF. CDR3 DNA: TGCGCCAGCAGCCAAGATCAGGGCACCTTGAACACTGAAGCTTTCTTT.